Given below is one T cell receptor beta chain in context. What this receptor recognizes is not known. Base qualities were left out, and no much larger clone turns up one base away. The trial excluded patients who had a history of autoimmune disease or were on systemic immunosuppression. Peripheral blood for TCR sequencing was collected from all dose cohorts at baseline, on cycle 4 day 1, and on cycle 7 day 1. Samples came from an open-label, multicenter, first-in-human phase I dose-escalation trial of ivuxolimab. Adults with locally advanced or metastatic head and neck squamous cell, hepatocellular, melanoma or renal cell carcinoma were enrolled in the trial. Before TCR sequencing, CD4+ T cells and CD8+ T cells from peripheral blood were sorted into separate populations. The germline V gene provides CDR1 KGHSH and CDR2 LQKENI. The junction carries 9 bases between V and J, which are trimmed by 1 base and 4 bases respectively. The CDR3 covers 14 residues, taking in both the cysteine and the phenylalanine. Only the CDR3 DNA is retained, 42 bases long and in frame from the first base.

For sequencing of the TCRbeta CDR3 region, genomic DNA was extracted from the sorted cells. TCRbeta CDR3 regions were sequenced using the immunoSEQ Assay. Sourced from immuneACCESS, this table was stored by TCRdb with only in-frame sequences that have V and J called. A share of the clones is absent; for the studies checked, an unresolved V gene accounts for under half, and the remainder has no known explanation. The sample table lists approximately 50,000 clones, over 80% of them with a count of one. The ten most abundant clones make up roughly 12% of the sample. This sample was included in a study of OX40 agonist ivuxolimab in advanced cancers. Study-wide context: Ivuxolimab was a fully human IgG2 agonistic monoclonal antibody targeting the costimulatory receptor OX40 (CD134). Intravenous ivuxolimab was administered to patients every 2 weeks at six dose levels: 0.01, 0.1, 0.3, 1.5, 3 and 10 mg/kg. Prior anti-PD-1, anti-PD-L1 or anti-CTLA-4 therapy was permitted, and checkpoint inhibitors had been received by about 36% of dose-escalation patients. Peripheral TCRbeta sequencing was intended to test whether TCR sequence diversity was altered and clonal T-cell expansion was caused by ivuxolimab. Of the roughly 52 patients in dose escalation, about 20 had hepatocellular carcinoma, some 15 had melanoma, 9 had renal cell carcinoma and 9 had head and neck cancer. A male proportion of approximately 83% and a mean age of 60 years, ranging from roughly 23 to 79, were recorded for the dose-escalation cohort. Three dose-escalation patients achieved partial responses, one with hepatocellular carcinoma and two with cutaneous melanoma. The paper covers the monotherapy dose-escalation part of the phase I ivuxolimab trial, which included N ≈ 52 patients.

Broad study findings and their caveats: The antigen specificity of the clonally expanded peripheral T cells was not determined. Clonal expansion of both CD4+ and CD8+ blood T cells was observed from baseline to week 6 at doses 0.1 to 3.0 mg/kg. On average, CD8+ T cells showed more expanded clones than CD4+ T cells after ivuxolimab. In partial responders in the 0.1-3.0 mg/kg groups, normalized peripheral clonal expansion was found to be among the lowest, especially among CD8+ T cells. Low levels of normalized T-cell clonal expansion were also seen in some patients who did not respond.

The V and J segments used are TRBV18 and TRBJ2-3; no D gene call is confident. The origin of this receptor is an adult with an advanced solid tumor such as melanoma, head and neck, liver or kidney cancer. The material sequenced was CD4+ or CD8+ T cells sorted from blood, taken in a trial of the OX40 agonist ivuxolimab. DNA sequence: TGTGCCAGCTCACCACTAGAGTGGGCAGATACGCAGTATTTT. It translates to CASSPLEWADTQYF.